Each of the 10 T cell receptor beta chains below was sequenced from the same sample in a study of blood T cell repertoires in COVID-19. This table comes from immunoSEQ multiplex PCR, and its TCRdb copy is limited to in-frame clones, with some not included. The sample includes around 150,000 clones, approximately 88% of them seen just once. Sequencing used PBMCs or T cells enriched from blood (not recorded which). The receptors shown here come from an older woman who had recovered from COVID-19.

The rearrangement uses TRBV5-1 and TRBJ2-5; D may be TRBD1 (6 bases). The germline V and J ends were trimmed by 0 bases and 1 base, with 7 bases remaining between them. Germline assignment: CDR1 SGHRS and CDR2 YFSETQ. The CDR3 sequence is 14 residues long. CDR3 nucleotides: TGCGCCAGCAGCTTGGGAGGGGGCCAAGAGACCCAGTACTTC. This translates into CASSLGGGQETQYF. The full variable domain, rest sourced from reference TRBV5-1 and TRBJ2-5, is KAGVTQTPRYLIKTRGQQVTLSCSPISGHRSVSWYQQTPGQGLQFLFEYFSETQRNKGNFPGRFSGRQFSNSRSEMNVSTLELGDSALYLCASSLGGGQETQYFGPGTRLLVL.

The chain employs TRBV4-2 and TRBJ2-1; TRBD2 matches 12 bases. CDR1 is LGHNA and CDR2 is YNFKEQ in the germline V gene. The CDR3 covers 18 residues. V dropped 2 bases and J dropped 6; count of bases not matched to a gene: 11. CDR3 DNA sequence: TGTGCCAGCAGCCAACCCGACCAAGCTAGCGGGAGGGGCAATGAGCAGTTCTTC. This sequence encodes CASSQPDQASGRGNEQFF.

This clone occurred a few times. The genes are TRBV6-5 and TRBJ1-2; TRBD1 agrees at 9 bases. V shed 5 bases, J shed 7 bases, and the junction held 8 bases outside the gene matches. Germline V gene data show CDR1 as MNHEY and CDR2 as SVGAGI. This CDR3 region has 14 residues. The DNA of the CDR3 is TGTGCCAGCAGTATAGGGACAGGGTGGAGTGGCTACACCTTC. It is translated as CASSIGTGWSGYTF.

The sample holds a few counts of this clone. This chain links TRBV2 with TRBJ1-6; D is unclear. The CDR3 consists of 15 residues. Trimming left V 1 base short and J 6 bases short, with 10 bases between. Germline CDR1 reads SNHLY; CDR2 reads FYNNEI. The CDR3, as DNA: TGTGCCAGCAGTGAAGTACGTGAGAGTAATTCACCCCTCCACTTT. Translating gives CASSEVRESNSPLHF.

This clone was picked up one time. The rearrangement uses TRBV20-1 and TRBJ2-7; D is unresolved. Germline CDR1 is DFQATT and CDR2 is SNEGSKA (reference sequence). V was shortened by 7 bases and J by 2 bases, with 9 bases between the two germline ends. This CDR3 contains 11 residues. DNA of the CDR3: TGCAGTGTGGAGAAAGCCTACGAGCAGTACTTC. Translation: CSVEKAYEQYF.

The gene calls are TRBV2 and TRBJ2-1, with D tentatively TRBD1 (6 bases). The V and J ends lost 1 base and 4 bases respectively, with 14 bases between them. The CDR3 length is 16 residues. Germline V CDR1 and CDR2: SNHLY, FYNNEI. The CDR3, as DNA: TGTGCCAGCAGTGAAGGTAGTCAGGGGATTTACAATGAGCAGTTCTTC. Translation gives CASSEGSQGIYNEQFF.

The CDR3 reads CASSYDRGLSPLHF. The CDR3 nucleotides read TGTGCCAGCAGTTACGACAGGGGGCTTTCACCCCTCCACTTT. The chain carries TRBV5-4 and TRBJ1-6; 10 bases agree with TRBD1. The CDR3 covers 14 residues. Germline V gene lookup returns CDR1 SGHNT and CDR2 YYREEE (reference sequence). V was pared by 5 bases and J by 9 bases, with 5 bases of the junction left unmatched.

The chain couples TRBV6-5 to TRBJ1-2; TRBD1 agrees at 9 bases. J lost 4 bases, V lost 7 bases, and 7 bases had no gene match. Per germline, CDR1 MNHEY and CDR2 SVGAGI. The CDR3 sequence is 14 residues long. CDR3 in amino acids: CASNMDRGSYGYTF. The CDR3 region has the DNA TGTGCCAGCAACATGGACAGGGGATCCTATGGCTACACCTTC.

The chain uses TRBV2 and TRBJ1-1; D unresolved. Germline V gene sequence: CDR1 SNHLY, CDR2 FYNNEI. The V and J ends lost 6 bases and 0 bases respectively, with 11 bases between them. This CDR3 is built from 14 residues. The CDR3 here is CASRADIMNTEAFF. The CDR3 nucleotides are TGTGCCAGCAGGGCCGACATAATGAACACTGAAGCTTTCTTT.

The V gene is TRBV28, the J gene TRBJ1-5; D is perhaps TRBD1 (5 bases). The CDR3 is made up of 17 amino acids. Trimming took 1 base from V and 5 from J, leaving 18 bases between them. Germline V gives CDR1 MDHEN, CDR2 SYDVKM. The CDR3 bases are TGTGCCAGCAGTTTATCAGGGAACAAATTTATTCATCAGCCCCAGCATTTT. Its protein product is CASSLSGNKFIHQPQHF.